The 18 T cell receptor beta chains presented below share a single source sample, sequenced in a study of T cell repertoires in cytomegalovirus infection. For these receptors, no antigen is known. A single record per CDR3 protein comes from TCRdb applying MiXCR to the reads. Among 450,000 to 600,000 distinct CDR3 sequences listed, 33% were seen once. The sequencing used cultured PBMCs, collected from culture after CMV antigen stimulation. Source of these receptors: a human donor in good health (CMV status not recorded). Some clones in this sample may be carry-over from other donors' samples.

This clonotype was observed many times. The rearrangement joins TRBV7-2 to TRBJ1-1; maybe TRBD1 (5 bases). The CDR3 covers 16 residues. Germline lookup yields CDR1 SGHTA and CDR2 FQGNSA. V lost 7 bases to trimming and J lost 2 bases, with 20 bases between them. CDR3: CASTIQKGLGNTEAFF. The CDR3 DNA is TGTGCCAGCACCATTCAGAAGGGGTTAGGAAACACTGAAGCTTTCTTT.

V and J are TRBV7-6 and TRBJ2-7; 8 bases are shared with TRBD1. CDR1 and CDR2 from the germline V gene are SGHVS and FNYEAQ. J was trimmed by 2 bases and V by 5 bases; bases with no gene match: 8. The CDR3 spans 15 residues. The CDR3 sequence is CASSAPTGVTYEQYF. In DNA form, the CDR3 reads TGTGCCAGCAGCGCACCGACAGGGGTTACCTACGAGCAGTACTTC. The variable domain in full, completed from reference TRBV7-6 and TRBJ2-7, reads GAGVSQSPRYKVTKRGQDVALRCDPISGHVSLYWYRQALGQGPEFLTYFNYEAQQDKSGLPNDRFSAERPEGSISTLTIQRTEQRDSAMYRCASSAPTGVTYEQYFGPGTRLTVT.

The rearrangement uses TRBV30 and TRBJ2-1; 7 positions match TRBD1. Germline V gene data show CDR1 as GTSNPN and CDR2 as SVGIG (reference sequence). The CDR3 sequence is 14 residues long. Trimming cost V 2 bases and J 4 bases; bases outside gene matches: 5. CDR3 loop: CAWSKADRYNEQFF. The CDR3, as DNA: TGTGCCTGGAGTAAAGCGGACAGGTACAATGAGCAGTTCTTC.

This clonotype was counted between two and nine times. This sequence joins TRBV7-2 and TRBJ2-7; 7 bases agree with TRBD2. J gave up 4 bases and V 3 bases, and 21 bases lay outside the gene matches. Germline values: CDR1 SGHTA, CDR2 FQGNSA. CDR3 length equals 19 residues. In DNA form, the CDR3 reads TGTGCCAGCAGCTTTGTATCTCTTAGCGGGCCTCCTTTGTCTTACGAGCAGTACGTC. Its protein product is CASSFVSLSGPPLSYEQYV.

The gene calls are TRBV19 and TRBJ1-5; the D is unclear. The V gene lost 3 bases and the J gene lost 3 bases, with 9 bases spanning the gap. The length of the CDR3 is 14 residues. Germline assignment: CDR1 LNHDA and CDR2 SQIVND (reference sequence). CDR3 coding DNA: TGTGCCAGTAGTATCGTTTCAAACAATCAGCCCCAGCATTTT. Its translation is CASSIVSNNQPQHF.

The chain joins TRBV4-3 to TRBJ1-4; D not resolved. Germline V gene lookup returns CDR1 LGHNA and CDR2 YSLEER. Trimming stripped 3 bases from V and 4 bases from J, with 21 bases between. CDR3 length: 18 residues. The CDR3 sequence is CASSHGRIQGVVNEKLFF. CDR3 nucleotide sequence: TGCGCCAGCAGCCATGGCAGAATCCAAGGAGTTGTTAATGAAAAACTGTTTTTT.

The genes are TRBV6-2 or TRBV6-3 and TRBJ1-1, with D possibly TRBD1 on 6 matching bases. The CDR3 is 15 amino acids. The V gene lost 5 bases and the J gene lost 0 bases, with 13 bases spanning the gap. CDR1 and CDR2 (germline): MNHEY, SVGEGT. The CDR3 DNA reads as TGTGCCAGCAGTCCCCCAGGACAGATGAACACTGAAGCTTTCTTT. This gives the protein CASSPPGQMNTEAFF.

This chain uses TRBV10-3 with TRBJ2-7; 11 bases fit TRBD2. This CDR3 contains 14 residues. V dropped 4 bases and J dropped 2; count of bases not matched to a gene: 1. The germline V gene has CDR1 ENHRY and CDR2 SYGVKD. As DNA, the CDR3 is TGTGCCATCAGTGGACTAGCGGGAACCTACGAGCAGTACTTC. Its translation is CAISGLAGTYEQYF.

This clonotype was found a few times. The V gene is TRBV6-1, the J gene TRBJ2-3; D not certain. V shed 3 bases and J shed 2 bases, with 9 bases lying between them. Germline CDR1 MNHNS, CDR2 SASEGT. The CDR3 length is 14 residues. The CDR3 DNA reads TGTGCCAGCAGTGATCGGCAGACCACAGATACGCAGTATTTT. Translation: CASSDRQTTDTQYF.

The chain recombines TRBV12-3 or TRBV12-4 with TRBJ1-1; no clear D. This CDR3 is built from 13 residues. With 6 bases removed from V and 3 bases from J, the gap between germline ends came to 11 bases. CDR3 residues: CASRDLRDTEAFF. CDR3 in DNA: TGTGCCAGCAGGGACCTAAGGGACACTGAAGCTTTCTTT.

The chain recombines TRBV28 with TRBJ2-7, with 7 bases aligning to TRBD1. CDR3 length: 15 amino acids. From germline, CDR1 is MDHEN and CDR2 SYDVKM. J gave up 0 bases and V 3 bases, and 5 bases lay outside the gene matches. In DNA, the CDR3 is TGTGCCAGCAGTTTCGACAGGGTGAGCTCCTACGAGCAGTACTTC. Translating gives CASSFDRVSSYEQYF. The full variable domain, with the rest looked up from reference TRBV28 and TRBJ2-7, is DVKVTQSSRYLVKRTGEKVFLECVQDMDHENMFWYRQDPGLGLRLIYFSYDVKMKEKGDIPEGYSVSREKKERFSLILESASTNQTSMYLCASSFDRVSSYEQYFGPGTRLTVT.

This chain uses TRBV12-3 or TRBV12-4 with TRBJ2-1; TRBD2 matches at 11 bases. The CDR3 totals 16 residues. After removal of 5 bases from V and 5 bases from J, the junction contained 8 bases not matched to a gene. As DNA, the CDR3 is TGTGCCAGCAGTCCAGGGACTAGCGGACTGCACAATGAGCAGTTCTTC. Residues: CASSPGTSGLHNEQFF.

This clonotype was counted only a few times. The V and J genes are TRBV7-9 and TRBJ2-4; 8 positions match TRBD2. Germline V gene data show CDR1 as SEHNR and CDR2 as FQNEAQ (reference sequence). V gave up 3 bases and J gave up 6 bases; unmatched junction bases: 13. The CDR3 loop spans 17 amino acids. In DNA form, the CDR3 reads TGTGCCAGCAGCTTCCCGGAGCCTACAGGGACTAGAAACATTCAGTACTTC. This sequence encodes CASSFPEPTGTRNIQYF.

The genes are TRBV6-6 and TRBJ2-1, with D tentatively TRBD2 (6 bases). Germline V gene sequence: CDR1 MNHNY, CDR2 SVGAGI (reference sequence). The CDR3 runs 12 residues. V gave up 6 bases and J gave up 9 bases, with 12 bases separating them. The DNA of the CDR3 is TGTGCCAGCAGACGACTAGTCGGTGAGCAGTTCTTC. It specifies CASRRLVGEQFF.

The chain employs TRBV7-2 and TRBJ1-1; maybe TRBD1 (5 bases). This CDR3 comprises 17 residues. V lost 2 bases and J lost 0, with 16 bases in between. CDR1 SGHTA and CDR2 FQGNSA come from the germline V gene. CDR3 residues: CASSLSGLQGLNTEAFF. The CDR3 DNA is TGTGCCAGCAGCTTATCGGGTCTCCAGGGACTGAACACTGAAGCTTTCTTT.

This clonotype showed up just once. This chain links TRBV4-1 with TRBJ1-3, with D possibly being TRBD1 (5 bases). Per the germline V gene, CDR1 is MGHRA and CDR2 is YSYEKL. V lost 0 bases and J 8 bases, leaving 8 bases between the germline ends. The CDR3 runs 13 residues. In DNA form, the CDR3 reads TGCGCCAGCAGCCAAGATCGGGGGGACACCATATATTTT. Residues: CASSQDRGDTIYF.

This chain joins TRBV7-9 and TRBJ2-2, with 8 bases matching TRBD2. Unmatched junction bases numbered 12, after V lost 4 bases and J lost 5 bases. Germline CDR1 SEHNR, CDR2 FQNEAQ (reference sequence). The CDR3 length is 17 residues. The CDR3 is CASSSVKGLGTTGELFF. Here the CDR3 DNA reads TGTGCCAGCAGCTCAGTCAAGGGACTAGGCACAACCGGGGAGCTGTTTTTT.

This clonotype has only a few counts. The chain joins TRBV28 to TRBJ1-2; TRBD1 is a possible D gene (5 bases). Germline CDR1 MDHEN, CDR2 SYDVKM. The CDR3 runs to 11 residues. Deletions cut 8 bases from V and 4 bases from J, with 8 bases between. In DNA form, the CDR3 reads TGTGCCAGCGTCGACAGCTATGGCTACACCTTC. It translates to CASVDSYGYTF.